The rows below give T cell receptor beta chains drawn from one sample of a study of T-cell reconstitution after alpha-beta-depleted transplantation in children. From the PCR reads, TCRdb called clonotypes with MiXCR, one entry per CDR3 protein. The sample yields approximately 220,000 distinct CDR3 sequences, 17% seen once. The sample consisted of PBMCs, mostly from graft donor cells, taken 360 days after TCRalphabeta/CD19-depleted stem cell transplant. The receptors come from a male patient under 10 years old who had a stem cell transplant for acute lymphoblastic leukemia, so the T cells may come from the graft donor. CDR3s include the opening cysteine and the closing phenylalanine or tryptophan.

j_call: TRBJ2-6; v_call: TRBV11-2; cdr3_aa: CASSLDPKGSGANVLTF
j_call: TRBJ2-7; v_call: TRBV7-8; cdr3_aa: CASSLAPGQGYEQYF
j_call: TRBJ2-7; v_call: TRBV5-1; cdr3_aa: CASSLTQGKHEQYF
j_call: TRBJ2-3; v_call: TRBV10-3; cdr3_aa: CAISESIGDTQYF
j_call: TRBJ2-5; v_call: TRBV6-5; cdr3_aa: CASSYPGETQYF
j_call: TRBJ1-1; v_call: TRBV5-1; cdr3_aa: CASSLKGNTEAFF
j_call: TRBJ1-1; v_call: TRBV13; cdr3_aa: CASSFDRRDTEAFF
j_call: TRBJ2-4; v_call: TRBV10-3; cdr3_aa: CATSGTSGPQYF
j_call: TRBJ2-3; v_call: TRBV4-3; cdr3_aa: CASGPTGTGLDTQYF
j_call: TRBJ2-1; v_call: TRBV6-1; cdr3_aa: CASSEGGGGAPIYNEQFF
j_call: TRBJ2-1; v_call: TRBV20-1; cdr3_aa: CSADGLAGRNEQFF
j_call: TRBJ1-1; v_call: TRBV20-1; cdr3_aa: CSAISGMNTEAFF
j_call: TRBJ1-6; v_call: TRBV5-1; cdr3_aa: CASQTTEGSPLHF
j_call: TRBJ2-6; v_call: TRBV10-3; cdr3_aa: CAIRPGQTGGANVLTF
j_call: TRBJ2-7; v_call: TRBV18; cdr3_aa: CASSPRGKDPSEQYF
j_call: TRBJ2-2; v_call: TRBV10-3; cdr3_aa: CAISPRTALGGELFF
j_call: TRBJ1-5; v_call: TRBV20-1; cdr3_aa: CSAIRGNQPQHF
j_call: TRBJ1-1; v_call: TRBV7-9; cdr3_aa: CASSPRAGGSNTEAFF
j_call: TRBJ2-3; v_call: TRBV29-1; cdr3_aa: CSVEGSAETSTDTQYF
j_call: TRBJ2-3; v_call: TRBV29-1; cdr3_aa: CSVPDGRGTDTQYF
j_call: TRBJ1-3; v_call: TRBV10-3; cdr3_aa: CAISPTESSGNTIYF
j_call: TRBJ2-5; v_call: TRBV12-3/TRBV12-4; cdr3_aa: CASSFGRGEETQYF
j_call: TRBJ2-2; v_call: TRBV7-9; cdr3_aa: CAPSRTGVDTGELFF
j_call: TRBJ1-1; v_call: TRBV5-1; cdr3_aa: CASELGPPGGDTEAFF
j_call: TRBJ2-5; v_call: TRBV10-2; cdr3_aa: CASSAGLGGEETQYF
j_call: TRBJ2-7; v_call: TRBV7-9; cdr3_aa: CASSVGPIYEQYF
j_call: TRBJ2-2; v_call: TRBV4-3; cdr3_aa: CASSQGPDGWGTNTGELFF
j_call: TRBJ2-5; v_call: TRBV12-3/TRBV12-4; cdr3_aa: CASSYPPRRDALQETQYF
j_call: TRBJ2-4; v_call: TRBV7-2; cdr3_aa: CASSFAQAKNIQYF
j_call: TRBJ1-1; v_call: TRBV5-1; cdr3_aa: CASSLAPGGGDTEAFF
j_call: TRBJ1-5; v_call: TRBV11-2; cdr3_aa: CASSSGGDSNQPQHF
j_call: TRBJ1-4; v_call: TRBV20-1; cdr3_aa: CSASQQDYRTRNEKLFF
j_call: TRBJ2-1; v_call: TRBV12-3/TRBV12-4; cdr3_aa: CASSRQISDVGVDEQFF
j_call: TRBJ1-1; v_call: TRBV25-1; cdr3_aa: CASSPGAGRVSEAFF
j_call: TRBJ1-5; v_call: TRBV20-1; cdr3_aa: CSARGPMAPQHF
j_call: TRBJ2-5; v_call: TRBV5-1; cdr3_aa: CASSLVGGEETQYF
j_call: TRBJ2-1; v_call: TRBV10-2; cdr3_aa: CASSEPRTGFYNEQFF
j_call: TRBJ1-2; v_call: TRBV27; cdr3_aa: CASRYGGLLAYGYTF
j_call: TRBJ2-7; v_call: TRBV15; cdr3_aa: CATSRDRAQVSLEQYF
j_call: TRBJ2-5; v_call: TRBV5-1; cdr3_aa: CASSLQLAGQETQYF
j_call: TRBJ2-2; v_call: TRBV5-1; cdr3_aa: CASSLGDRANTGELFF
j_call: TRBJ1-5; v_call: TRBV2; cdr3_aa: CASSSDREDQPQHF
j_call: TRBJ2-5; v_call: TRBV12-3/TRBV12-4; cdr3_aa: CASRHRDLNQTQYF